The 5 T cell receptor beta chains below were found in one sample sequenced in a study of cytotoxic CD8 clonotypes in ibrutinib-treated CLL. TCRdb's table, derived via immunoSEQ multiplex PCR, lists solely in-frame clones and lacks some. The repertoire holds more than 15,000 clones, with 55% to 80% as singletons. Sequenced material: PBMCs, taken after 12 months of ibrutinib treatment. The receptor set was obtained from a human donor with chronic lymphocytic leukemia.

The chain links TRBV5-1 to TRBJ2-7; 9 bases fit TRBD2. Per germline, CDR1 SGHRS and CDR2 YFSETQ. The junction had 5 bases not matched to a gene; V was cut back by 2 bases and J by 2 bases. The CDR3 loop spans 15 amino acids. The CDR3 loop reads CASSFSSGKPYEQYF. In DNA, the CDR3 is TGCGCCAGCAGCTTTTCTAGCGGGAAACCCTACGAGCAGTACTTC. The variable domain in full, completed from reference TRBV5-1 and TRBJ2-7, reads KAGVTQTPRYLIKTRGQQVTLSCSPISGHRSVSWYQQTPGQGLQFLFEYFSETQRNKGNFPGRFSGRQFSNSRSEMNVSTLELGDSALYLCASSFSSGKPYEQYFGPGTRLTVT.

This clone appeared a few times. The rearrangement uses TRBV30 and TRBJ1-1, with D unclear. The germline V gene has CDR1 GTSNPN and CDR2 SVGIG (reference sequence). The CDR3 length is 12 residues. The germline V and J ends were trimmed by 5 bases and 11 bases, with 18 bases remaining between them. The CDR3 DNA sequence: TGTGCCTGGGACTCGGAGGGAGTTAAGGCTTTCTTT. Translating gives CAWDSEGVKAFF.

The J gene is TRBJ2-3, the V gene TRBV19; the D is unclear. Germline CDR1 reads LNHDA; CDR2 reads SQIVND (reference sequence). The length of the CDR3 is 13 residues. Trimming pared 6 bases from V and 3 bases from J, leaving 10 bases between. The CDR3 here is CASRLSGTDTQYF. DNA for the CDR3: TGTGCCAGTAGGTTGTCAGGAACAGATACGCAGTATTTT.

The chain recombines TRBV5-1 with TRBJ2-3; weak D call: TRBD1 (6 bases). The CDR3 covers 14 residues. Germline V gene sequence: CDR1 SGHRS, CDR2 YFSETQ. Deletions cut 4 bases from V and 2 bases from J, with 11 bases between. CDR3 amino acids: CASSAGQNTDTQYF. CDR3 coding DNA: TGCGCCAGCAGCGCCGGACAGAACACAGATACGCAGTATTTT.

This clone came up a few times. V usage is TRBV29-1 and J usage is TRBJ1-2; 9 positions agree with TRBD1. V lost 7 bases and J lost 6; bases outside the gene matches: 12. Germline V gene data show CDR1 as SQVTM and CDR2 as ANQGSEA. This CDR3 is 14 amino acids long. The DNA of the CDR3 is TGCAGCGCATCGGGACAGGGTAACCTCAATGGCTACACCTTC. Its protein product is CSASGQGNLNGYTF.